This entry features one TCR beta chain sequence. What it binds is unknown. These data belong to a study of breast tumors, draining lymph nodes, adjacent tissues. Notes on the study in general: Luminal-like breast cancer showed significantly higher tumor–nontumor repertoire similarity than basal-like. Compared with lymph nodes, tumors were less diverse; compared with nontumor tissue, more. Most tumor T cells seemingly derive from lymph node, then expand in tumor.

One entry per CDR3 protein results from TCRdb running MiXCR on the multiplex PCR reads. This table has about 60,000 distinct CDR3 sequences, roughly 57% appearing once. CDR3 length equals 11 residues. The germline V gene encodes CDR1 GTSNPN and CDR2 SVGIG (reference sequence). The germline V and J ends were trimmed by 3 bases and 3 bases, with 5 bases remaining between them. The chain uses TRBV30 and TRBJ1-1, with D perhaps matching TRBD1 (5 bases). The material sequenced was breast tumor tissue. The clonotype comes from a female donor with breast cancer. Some clones in this sample may be carry-over from other donors' samples. CDR3 DNA sequence: TGTGCCTGGAGGGGGGACACTGAAGCTTTCTTT. Protein sequence: CAWRGDTEAFF.